Listed below are T cell receptor beta chains from one sample, sequenced in a study of blood T cell repertoires in COVID-19. Sequenced by immunoSEQ multiplex PCR; TCRdb stores in-frame clones only, minus some. The sample comprises about 280,000 clones, about 90% of which are singletons, and around 2.1% rests with the top ten. The sequenced sample was peripheral blood. Receptor source: a woman aged 25 to 45 who had recovered from COVID-19. CDR3s include the opening cysteine and the closing phenylalanine or tryptophan. D genes are given only for firm matches. Not every row has a clone size; where given, it reads once, few, many or a size class.

j_call,d_call,v_call,clone_size,cdr3_aa,cdr3_nt
TRBJ2-5,TRBD2,TRBV9,.,CASSVEGTSGRLQETQYF,TGTGCCAGCAGCGTAGAAGGGACTAGCGGGAGGCTGCAAGAGACCCAGTACTTC
TRBJ1-3,TRBD1,TRBV30,.,CAWDTGAGNTIYF,TGTGCCTGGGATACAGGGGCTGGAAACACCATATATTTT
TRBJ1-2,.,TRBV15,.,CATSREYTGPGYTF,TGTGCCACCAGCAGAGAATATACAGGGCCTGGCTACACCTTC
TRBJ1-1,TRBD1,TRBV7-9,.,CASSLQGDTEAFF,TGTGCCAGCAGCCTCCAGGGGGACACTGAAGCTTTCTTT
TRBJ2-7,TRBD1,TRBV28,few,CASTELPGGRNEQYF,TGTGCCAGCACCGAACTCCCAGGGGGCCGAAACGAGCAGTACTTC
TRBJ1-3,.,TRBV5-1,.,CASSPSGNTIYF,TGCGCCAGCAGCCCTTCTGGAAACACCATATATTTT
TRBJ2-7,.,TRBV25-1,once,CASSALQEGIYEQYF,TGTGCCAGCAGTGCCCTCCAGGAGGGGATCTACGAGCAGTACTTC
TRBJ1-2,.,TRBV2,.,CASSDHGENYGYTF,TGTGCCAGCAGTGATCATGGGGAGAACTATGGCTACACCTTC
TRBJ2-1,.,TRBV3-1/TRBV3-2,once,CASSPNSGGSSYNEQFF,TGTGCCAGCAGCCCTAACAGTGGTGGAAGCTCCTACAATGAGCAGTTCTTC
TRBJ2-1,.,TRBV19,.,CASDSGNEQFF,TGTGCCAGTGATTCCGGCAATGAGCAGTTCTTC
TRBJ2-7,TRBD1,TRBV19,.,CASNDRDRGSYEQYF,TGTGCCAGTAATGACCGGGACAGGGGGTCCTACGAGCAGTACTTC
TRBJ1-2,.,TRBV14,.,CASSQFSVPSYGYTF,TGTGCCAGCAGCCAATTCTCGGTCCCGAGCTATGGCTACACCTTC
TRBJ2-3,.,TRBV4-1,once,CASSQAGGGLDTQYF,TGCGCCAGCAGCCAAGCCGGAGGGGGCCTAGATACGCAGTATTTT
TRBJ2-1,.,TRBV11-2,.,CASRQWGRTYNEQFF,TGTGCCAGCAGACAGTGGGGGCGTACCTACAATGAGCAGTTCTTC
TRBJ2-5,.,TRBV12-3/TRBV12-4,.,CASSPRAETQYF,TGTGCCAGCAGCCCGAGGGCCGAGACCCAGTACTTC
TRBJ2-4,TRBD2,TRBV7-2,.,CASSPNLAGGGYF,TGTGCCAGCAGCCCTAACCTAGCGGGGGGCGGTTACTTC
TRBJ1-1,TRBD1,TRBV6-8,.,CASREQGRAFF,TGTGCCAGCAGGGAACAGGGGAGGGCTTTCTTT
TRBJ2-3,.,TRBV14,.,CASSQGIGSFDTQYF,TGTGCCAGCAGCCAAGGGATTGGGAGCTTTGATACGCAGTATTTT